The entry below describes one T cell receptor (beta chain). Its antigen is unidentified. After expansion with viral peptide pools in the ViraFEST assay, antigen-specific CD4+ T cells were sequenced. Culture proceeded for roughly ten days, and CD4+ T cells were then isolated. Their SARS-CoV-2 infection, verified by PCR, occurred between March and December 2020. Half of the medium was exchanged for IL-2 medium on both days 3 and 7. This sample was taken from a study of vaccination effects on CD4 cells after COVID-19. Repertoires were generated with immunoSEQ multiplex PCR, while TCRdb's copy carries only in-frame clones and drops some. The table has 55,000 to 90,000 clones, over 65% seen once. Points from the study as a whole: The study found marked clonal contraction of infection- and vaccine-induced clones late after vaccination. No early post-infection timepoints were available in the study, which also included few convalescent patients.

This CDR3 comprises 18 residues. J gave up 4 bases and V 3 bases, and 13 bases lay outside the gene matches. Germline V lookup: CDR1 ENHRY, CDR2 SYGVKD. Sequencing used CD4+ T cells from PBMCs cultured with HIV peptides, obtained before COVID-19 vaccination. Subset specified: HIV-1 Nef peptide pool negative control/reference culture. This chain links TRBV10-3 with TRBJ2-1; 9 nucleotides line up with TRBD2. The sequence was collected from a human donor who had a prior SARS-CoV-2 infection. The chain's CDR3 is CAISDTHRVLAGYNEQFF. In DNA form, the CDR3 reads TGTGCCATCAGTGATACTCACCGAGTCCTAGCGGGGTACAATGAGCAGTTCTTC.